A single sample gave rise to the 24 T cell receptor beta chains below, sequenced in a study of T cells after yellow fever vaccination. TCRdb reprocessed the 5' RACE reads via MiXCR and lists one record per CDR3 protein. This sample carries approximately 550,000 distinct CDR3 sequences, about 13% of them seen once, and the ten largest clones take more than 13%. Sequenced material: PBMCs, taken on the day of the yellow fever booster vaccination. These receptors all come from a man aged 25 to 40 who received the YFV17D yellow fever vaccine.

This clonotype has more than one count but fewer than ten. This rearrangement joins TRBV12-3 or TRBV12-4 to TRBJ1-2, with a tentative D call TRBD1 (5 bases). The V gene lost 2 bases and the J gene lost 7 bases, with 8 bases spanning the gap. This CDR3 contains 12 residues. The DNA for the CDR3 is TGTGCCAGCAGTTTAAGGGGATTTGGCTACACCTTC. This translates into CASSLRGFGYTF.

V usage is TRBV5-4 and J usage is TRBJ2-1; 11 bases are a match to TRBD2. This CDR3 is 16 amino acids long. Germline V gene data show CDR1 as SGHNT and CDR2 as YYREEE (reference sequence). The trim removed 3 bases at V and 9 bases at J, leaving 11 bases unmatched. The CDR3 sequence: CASSYGSGRAGTEQFF. The CDR3 bases are TGTGCCAGCAGCTATGGTAGCGGGAGGGCCGGCACTGAGCAGTTCTTC.

This clonotype was observed a handful of times. The V and J genes are TRBV6-2 or TRBV6-3 and TRBJ2-3, with D perhaps given as TRBD1 or TRBD2 (5 bases each). The CDR3 length is 15 residues. Germline values: CDR1 MNHEY, CDR2 SVGEGT. V was pared by 6 bases and J by 2 bases, with 15 bases between. The CDR3 nucleotides read TGTGCCAGCAGGCGAGGGGCACAGCTCACAGATACGCAGTATTTT. Its translation is CASRRGAQLTDTQYF.

The chain links TRBV16 to TRBJ2-1; 8 bases are a match to TRBD1. Germline CDR1 reads KGHSY; CDR2 reads FQNENV. This CDR3 is built from 15 residues. Unmatched junction bases numbered 8, after V lost 4 bases and J lost 6 bases. The CDR3 DNA follows: TGTGCCAGCAGCCCACGGACAGGGCTGGGCAATGAGCAGTTCTTC. This encodes CASSPRTGLGNEQFF.

This clonotype was detected a few times. The rearrangement joins TRBV12-3 or TRBV12-4 to TRBJ2-7; TRBD1 matches 11 bases. The trim removed 3 bases at V and 5 bases at J, leaving 6 bases unmatched. This CDR3 has 15 residues. DNA of the CDR3: TGTGCCAGCAGTTTCCGGACAGGGGGCTTCGACGAGCAGTACTTC. This codes for CASSFRTGGFDEQYF.

In its sample, this clonotype was seen many times. The genes are TRBV10-3 and TRBJ2-2; a weak D match, TRBD2 (6 bases). Germline assignment: CDR1 ENHRY and CDR2 SYGVKD. CDR3 length: 14 residues. V was clipped by 6 bases and J by 1 base, with 9 bases between them. CDR3 sequence reads: CAISAGRNTGELFF. CDR3 sequence (DNA): TGTGCCATCAGCGCCGGGAGGAACACCGGGGAGCTGTTTTTT.

The chain links TRBV20-1 to TRBJ2-3, with 8 bases matching TRBD2. Germline CDR1 DFQATT, CDR2 SNEGSKA (reference sequence). J lost 6 bases, V lost 8 bases, and 10 bases had no gene match. CDR3 length equals 13 residues. The CDR3 sequence: CSTKTPSGDTQYF. The CDR3 nucleotides read TGCAGTACAAAAACCCCTAGCGGGGATACGCAGTATTTT.

The rearrangement links TRBV9 to TRBJ2-1; no definite D call. Trimming took off 0 bases at V and 0 bases at J, with 13 bases between the two ends. Germline values: CDR1 SGDLS, CDR2 YYNGEE. The CDR3 contains 17 residues. The CDR3 loop reads CASSVDYITSSYNEQFF. In DNA form, the CDR3 reads TGTGCCAGCAGCGTAGATTATATCACCAGCTCCTACAATGAGCAGTTCTTC.

V and J are TRBV5-1 and TRBJ2-3; D call uncertain. This CDR3 has 14 residues. The ends were cut back, 4 bases at V and 3 bases at J, with 12 bases in the middle. In germline, CDR1 is SGHRS, CDR2 YFSETQ. CDR3 in DNA: TGCGCCAGCAGCCCCGTTGACATGACAGATACGCAGTATTTT. Translated, it gives CASSPVDMTDTQYF.

The chain recombines TRBV10-3 with TRBJ2-5; tentative D call: TRBD2 (5 bases). The CDR3 runs 14 residues. Germline V gene data show CDR1 as ENHRY and CDR2 as SYGVKD. With 6 bases removed from V and 5 bases from J, the gap between germline ends came to 16 bases. The CDR3 bases are TGTGCCATCAGCCAGGACTCCCCTGGGGAGACCCAGTACTTC. It is translated as CAISQDSPGETQYF.

This clonotype was counted only a few times. The chain joins TRBV7-2 to TRBJ2-2; the D is unclear. The CDR3 covers 13 residues. V was pared by 5 bases and J by 5 bases, with 9 bases between. Germline V lookup: CDR1 SGHTA, CDR2 FQGNSA. CDR3 loop: CASSLYVTGELFF. The CDR3 coding sequence is TGTGCCAGCAGCCTCTACGTAACCGGGGAGCTGTTTTTT. The variable domain in full, completed from reference TRBV7-2 and TRBJ2-2, reads GAGVSQSPSNKVTEKGKDVELRCDPISGHTALYWYRQSLGQGLEFLIYFQGNSAPDKSGLPSDRFSAERTGGSVSTLTIQRTQQEDSAVYLCASSLYVTGELFFGEGSRLTVL.

The CDR3 region has the DNA TGTGCCAGCAGCGTAGGAATAGGGGAGAAGACCCAGTACTTC. Translating gives CASSVGIGEKTQYF. This rearrangement joins TRBV9 to TRBJ2-5; D is tentatively TRBD1 or TRBD2 (5 bases each). Germline V lookup: CDR1 SGDLS, CDR2 YYNGEE. The CDR3 is 14 amino acids. Trimming left V 0 bases short and J 6 bases short, with 12 bases between.

J is TRBJ2-1 and V is TRBV11-1, with TRBD2 identical over 12 bases. The germline V gene encodes CDR1 SGHAT and CDR2 FQDESV (reference sequence). CDR3 length: 18 amino acids. V lost 4 bases to trimming and J lost 0 bases; unmatched junction nucleotides: 7. Here the CDR3 reads CASSSTSGSFSSYNEQFF. In DNA, the CDR3 is TGTGCCAGCAGCTCGACTAGCGGGAGCTTTAGCTCCTACAATGAGCAGTTCTTC.

The J gene is TRBJ1-5, the V gene TRBV28; D ambiguous. From germline, CDR1 is MDHEN and CDR2 SYDVKM. Trimming left V 4 bases short and J 5 bases short, with 9 bases between. The CDR3 contains 13 residues. The CDR3 loop is CASSSSSYQPQHF. Written as DNA, the CDR3 is TGTGCCAGCAGTTCGTCCAGCTATCAGCCCCAGCATTTT.

In the case of this clonotype: The junction does not match germline at one end; this may be a read error. V is TRBV7-2 and J is TRBJ2-7, with 11 bases lining up with TRBD2. The germline CDR1 and CDR2 sequences are SGHTA and FQGNSA. The CDR3 runs 15 residues. The chain's CDR3 is CVSSLAGLAGYEQYF. CDR3 DNA sequence: TGTGTCAGCAGCTTAGCCGGACTAGCGGGCTACGAGCAGTACTTC. Looking up the rest from reference TRBV7-2 and TRBJ2-7 gives the full variable domain: GAGVSQSPSNKVTEKGKDVELRCDPISGHTALYWYRQSLGQGLEFLIYFQGNSAPDKSGLPSDRFSAERTGGSVSTLTIQRTQQEDSAVYLCVSSLAGLAGYEQYFGPGTRLTVT.

The V gene is TRBV7-2, the J gene TRBJ1-5; D unclear. V lost 1 base and J 7 bases, leaving 17 bases between the germline ends. The CDR3 is 16 amino acids. Germline V gene sequence: CDR1 SGHTA, CDR2 FQGNSA. CDR3 nucleotides: TGTGCCAGCAGCTTAGGCCCTGAGTTGTCACAACAGCCCCAGCATTTT. As protein: CASSLGPELSQQPQHF.

The chain carries TRBV12-3 or TRBV12-4 and TRBJ1-6; D unclear. Deletions cut 3 bases from V and 6 bases from J, with 9 bases between. This CDR3 region has 14 residues. The CDR3 reads CASSFAARNSPLHF. For the CDR3, the DNA is TGTGCCAGCAGTTTCGCAGCCCGTAATTCACCCCTCCACTTT.

The V call is TRBV7-2, the J call TRBJ1-2, with 7 bases matching TRBD1. After removal of 2 bases from V and 8 bases from J, the junction contained 8 bases not matched to a gene. Germline V lookup: CDR1 SGHTA, CDR2 FQGNSA. The CDR3 has 14 amino acids. The CDR3 region has the DNA TGTGCCAGCAGCTTAACCGTTGACAGGGAGGGCTACACCTTC. It codes for CASSLTVDREGYTF. Drawing the rest from reference TRBV7-2 and TRBJ1-2, the complete variable domain is GAGVSQSPSNKVTEKGKDVELRCDPISGHTALYWYRQSLGQGLEFLIYFQGNSAPDKSGLPSDRFSAERTGGSVSTLTIQRTQQEDSAVYLCASSLTVDREGYTFGSGTRLTVV.

This clonotype was seen more than once but under ten times. V and J are TRBV20-1 and TRBJ2-1; 7 bases line up with TRBD2. Germline values: CDR1 DFQATT, CDR2 SNEGSKA (reference sequence). The CDR3 spans 14 residues. J was trimmed by 8 bases and V by 2 bases; bases with no gene match: 9. DNA for the CDR3: TGCAGTGCTAGAACAGCGGGGCCCGGGTATGAGCAGTTCTTC. It yields the protein CSARTAGPGYEQFF.

There are a few counts of this clonotype. The V and J genes are TRBV28 and TRBJ2-7; D is unresolved. The CDR3 consists of 11 residues. Trimming shortened V by 4 bases and J by 6 bases, and 7 bases separated the two germline ends. Per germline, CDR1 MDHEN and CDR2 SYDVKM. This chain's CDR3 is CASSWLSEQYF. The CDR3 coding sequence is TGTGCCAGCAGTTGGCTGTCCGAGCAGTACTTC.

This sequence joins TRBV28 and TRBJ2-1, with D unresolved. Germline assignment: CDR1 MDHEN and CDR2 SYDVKM. The CDR3 is 14 residues long. V was pared by 3 bases and J by 9 bases, with 15 bases between. The CDR3 sequence is CASSFLSRSPEQFF. The CDR3 nucleotides are TGTGCCAGCAGTTTCCTTAGTAGGAGTCCTGAGCAGTTCTTC.

This chain uses TRBV7-6 with TRBJ2-1; 10 bases fit TRBD2. Germline trimming cut 2 bases from V and 4 bases from J; bases unmatched to any gene: 8. The CDR3 is made up of 17 amino acids. The germline V gene encodes CDR1 SGHVS and CDR2 FNYEAQ. CDR3 DNA: TGTGCCAGCAGCTTATTTTCTAGCGGGAGCGCTTACAATGAGCAGTTCTTC. Amino acids: CASSLFSSGSAYNEQFF.

The V gene is TRBV20-1, the J gene TRBJ2-7, with D uncertain. CDR3 size: 11 residues. V gave up 3 bases and J gave up 3 bases, with 6 bases separating them. The V gene's germline CDR1 is DFQATT and CDR2 SNEGSKA (reference sequence). CDR3 nucleotide sequence: TGCAGTGCTAGGTCAGACTACGAGCAGTACTTC. This translates into CSARSDYEQYF.

This chain links TRBV5-1 with TRBJ2-5; TRBD1 matches at 7 bases. The CDR3 runs 14 residues. Germline lookup yields CDR1 SGHRS and CDR2 YFSETQ. Losses at the gene ends were 5 bases for V and 2 bases for J; bases not matched to a gene: 6. This CDR3 reads CASRADRIQETQYF. CDR3 DNA: TGCGCCAGCAGGGCGGACAGGATACAAGAGACCCAGTACTTC.